This is a list of T cell receptor beta chains from one sample in a study of blood T cell repertoires in COVID-19. Data came from immunoSEQ multiplex PCR; TCRdb stores just in-frame clones and leaves some out. The data hold 13,000 or so clones, with around 87% observed a single time. Specimen: peripheral blood. The receptor set was obtained from a human donor with active COVID-19. The donor label of this sample is uncertain. Each CDR3 is given with its conserved first and last residue. The D gene is left open where the match is weak. Clone size is stated in some rows and not others, as once, few, many or a class when expanded.

J gene	D gene	V gene	clone size	CDR3 protein	CDR3 DNA
TRBJ1-1	TRBD1	TRBV18	.	CASSGTGVDTEAFF	TGTGCCAGCTCAGGTACAGGGGTGGACACTGAAGCTTTCTTT
TRBJ1-4	TRBD1	TRBV6-5	once	CATDRASNEKLFF	TGTGCCACCGACAGGGCGTCTAATGAAAAACTGTTTTTT
TRBJ2-1	TRBD2	TRBV11-3	.	CASSFNGRDEQFF	TGTGCCAGCAGCTTCAACGGGAGGGATGAGCAGTTCTTC
TRBJ1-2	TRBD1	TRBV2	.	CASREPGQGVNYGYTF	TGTGCCAGCAGGGAACCGGGACAGGGGGTTAACTATGGCTACACCTTC
TRBJ2-5	.	TRBV7-2	.	CAIARELHQETQYF	TGTGCCATCGCGAGGGAATTACATCAAGAGACCCAGTACTTC
TRBJ2-1	.	TRBV9	.	CASSVVDSSYNEQFF	TGTGCCAGCAGCGTGGTGGACAGCTCCTACAATGAGCAGTTCTTC
TRBJ1-2	TRBD1	TRBV7-2	.	CASSLRLGGGGYTF	TGTGCCAGCAGCTTAAGGTTAGGGGGCGGCGGCTACACCTTC
TRBJ1-6	.	TRBV27	few	CASRDLSPGSYNSPLHF	TGTGCCAGCAGAGACCTAAGCCCGGGCTCCTATAATTCACCCCTCCACTTT
TRBJ2-5	.	TRBV3-1/TRBV3-2	.	CASSKRGGIQETQYF	TGTGCCAGCAGCAAACGTGGGGGGATCCAAGAGACCCAGTACTTC
TRBJ2-7	TRBD1	TRBV6-5	.	CASSSSDRGYEQYF	TGTGCCAGCAGTAGCTCGGACAGGGGGTACGAGCAGTACTTC
TRBJ2-5	.	TRBV5-1	.	CASSLTGNRETQYF	TGCGCCAGCAGCTTGACAGGGAATAGGGAGACCCAGTACTTC
TRBJ2-5	TRBD1	TRBV18	.	CASSPGTGQETQYF	TGTGCCAGCTCACCAGGGACAGGGCAAGAGACCCAGTACTTC
TRBJ2-5	.	TRBV18	.	CASSPLFTGQETQYF	TGTGCCAGCTCACCACTCTTTACAGGGCAAGAGACCCAGTACTTC
TRBJ1-3	.	TRBV18	.	CASSPVGTGAGNTIYF	TGTGCCAGCTCACCAGTCGGGACGGGGGCTGGAAACACCATATATTTT
TRBJ2-1	TRBD1	TRBV7-9	.	CASSPGLRDREPNEQFF	TGTGCCAGCAGCCCAGGGTTGAGGGACAGGGAGCCTAATGAGCAGTTCTTC
TRBJ2-5	TRBD2	TRBV3-1/TRBV3-2	.	CASSPTSGGAGETQYF	TGTGCCAGCAGCCCCACTAGCGGGGGGGCCGGAGAGACCCAGTACTTC
TRBJ1-5	TRBD1	TRBV10-2	.	CASSDQRQGGNQPQHF	TGCGCCAGCAGTGACCAGAGACAGGGGGGCAATCAGCCCCAGCATTTT
TRBJ2-7	TRBD1	TRBV19	.	CASSFGQGLYEQYF	TGTGCCAGTAGTTTCGGACAGGGCTTATACGAGCAGTACTTC
TRBJ2-5	.	TRBV2	.	CASSPTSGETQYF	TGTGCCAGCAGTCCGACTAGTGGGGAGACCCAGTACTTC
TRBJ2-7	.	TRBV28	.	CASSRRTGLYEQYF	TGTGCCAGCTCCCGCCGCACAGGGCTCTACGAGCAGTACTTC
TRBJ2-1	.	TRBV4-1	once	CASSQEAATGYNEQFF	TGCGCCAGCAGCCAAGAGGCAGCGACCGGTTACAATGAGCAGTTCTTC
TRBJ2-3	TRBD2	TRBV24-1	.	CATRASGGTDTQYF	TGTGCCACCAGGGCTAGCGGGGGCACAGATACGCAGTATTTT
TRBJ2-1	.	TRBV6-5	.	CASSPGWSSYNEQFF	TGTGCCAGCAGTCCAGGGTGGAGCTCCTACAATGAGCAGTTCTTC
TRBJ2-5	TRBD2	TRBV28	.	CASLSLAGGQETQYF	TGTGCCAGCCTAAGTTTAGCGGGGGGCCAAGAGACCCAGTACTTC
TRBJ1-5	.	TRBV6-1	once	CASSDGGLDNQPQHF	TGTGCCAGCAGTGACGGAGGGTTAGACAATCAGCCCCAGCATTTT
TRBJ2-7	TRBD1	TRBV9	.	CASSAGQGLYEQYF	TGTGCCAGCAGCGCGGGACAGGGGCTTTACGAGCAGTACTTC
TRBJ2-7	TRBD1	TRBV28	.	CASSLSRTGGFNEQYF	TGTGCCAGCAGTTTATCCCGGACAGGGGGTTTTAACGAGCAGTACTTC
TRBJ1-4	TRBD1	TRBV3-1/TRBV3-2	.	CASSPTGPIGGEKLFF	TGTGCCAGCAGTCCGACAGGGCCGATTGGGGGTGAAAAACTGTTTTTT
TRBJ1-6	.	TRBV19	.	CASSIARGGYYNSPLHF	TGTGCCAGTAGTATAGCCAGGGGTGGTTACTATAATTCACCCCTCCACTTT
TRBJ1-2	TRBD1	TRBV18	.	CASSPGTVLYGYTF	TGTGCCAGCTCACCTGGGACAGTTCTCTATGGCTACACCTTC
TRBJ2-2	.	TRBV5-1	.	CASTRTANTGELFF	TGCGCCAGCACCAGGACAGCGAACACCGGGGAGCTGTTTTTT
TRBJ2-2	.	TRBV5-5	.	CASSLRGANTGELFF	TGTGCCAGCAGCTTGAGGGGCGCGAACACCGGGGAGCTGTTTTTT
TRBJ2-2	.	TRBV2	.	CASSAGELTGELFF	TGTGCCAGCAGTGCGGGGGAGCTCACCGGGGAGCTGTTTTTT
TRBJ2-5	.	TRBV11-3	.	CASRRDRLGQETQYF	TGTGCCAGCAGGCGAGACAGATTGGGTCAAGAGACCCAGTACTTC
TRBJ2-3	TRBD1	TRBV5-1	.	CASSIRGLGTDTQYF	TGCGCCAGCAGCATCAGGGGGTTGGGCACAGATACGCAGTATTTT
TRBJ2-7	TRBD1	TRBV7-8	.	CASSLGDRVHEQYF	TGTGCCAGCAGCTTAGGTGACAGGGTCCACGAGCAGTACTTC
TRBJ2-2	.	TRBV19	.	CASSIPGRGVAGELFF	TGTGCCAGTAGTATCCCGGGCAGGGGGGTAGCCGGGGAGCTGTTTTTT
TRBJ2-3	TRBD2	TRBV19	.	CASSSSGTSRFLADTQYF	TGTGCCAGTAGCTCCTCCGGGACTAGCCGATTTTTAGCAGATACGCAGTATTTT
TRBJ2-3	TRBD1	TRBV3-1/TRBV3-2	.	CASSLGQGRNTQYF	TGTGCCAGCAGCCTAGGACAGGGCCGGAATACGCAGTATTTT
TRBJ1-3	TRBD1	TRBV6-5	.	CASSSGQGLGNTIYF	TGTGCCAGCAGTTCTGGACAGGGGTTAGGAAACACCATATATTTT
TRBJ2-2	TRBD2	TRBV7-6	.	CASSSKAGLAGTGELFF	TGTGCCAGCAGCTCCAAAGCCGGACTAGCTGGCACCGGGGAGCTGTTTTTT
TRBJ1-3	.	TRBV15	.	CATSRGLGPFSGNTIYF	TGTGCCACCAGCAGAGGTCTGGGGCCCTTCTCTGGAAACACCATATATTTT
TRBJ1-6	.	TRBV19	.	CASSMDSYNSPLHF	TGTGCCAGTAGTATGGACAGTTATAATTCACCCCTCCACTTT
TRBJ2-5	TRBD2	TRBV4-2	.	CASSQGGAGGQETQYF	TGTGCCAGCAGCCAGGGGGGAGCGGGGGGGCAGGAGACCCAGTACTTC
TRBJ1-5	TRBD1	TRBV6-5	.	CASSNSGTVSRQPQHF	TGTGCCAGCAGTAACTCCGGGACAGTAAGTCGACAGCCCCAGCATTTT
TRBJ2-7	TRBD2	TRBV6-6	.	CASRFTSSGGHEQYF	TGTGCCAGCAGGTTTACTTCTAGCGGGGGCCACGAGCAGTACTTC
TRBJ1-3	.	TRBV5-1	few	CASSLAGQGRNTIYF	TGCGCCAGCAGCTTGGCCGGGCAGGGAAGAAACACCATATATTTT
TRBJ2-2	TRBD1	TRBV29-1	once	CSASDRGYGELFF	TGCAGCGCCTCAGACAGGGGTTACGGGGAGCTGTTTTTT
TRBJ1-4	TRBD1	TRBV5-1	.	CASSSGQVQEKLFF	TGCGCCAGCAGCTCGGGACAGGTCCAGGAAAAACTGTTTTTT
TRBJ1-1	.	TRBV7-8	.	CASSLVGQEAFF	TGTGCCAGCAGCTTAGTGGGGCAGGAAGCTTTCTTT
TRBJ2-2	TRBD2	TRBV4-3	.	CASSQEGVRGGAGELFF	TGCGCCAGCAGCCAAGAGGGGGTGCGGGGGGGCGCCGGGGAGCTGTTTTTT
TRBJ2-5	TRBD1	TRBV5-1	.	CASIKGDSSFKETQYF	TGCGCCAGCATAAAAGGGGACAGCTCCTTCAAAGAGACCCAGTACTTC
TRBJ2-5	TRBD2	TRBV5-4	.	CASSLAGLAVQETQYF	TGTGCCAGCAGCTTGGCCGGACTAGCGGTCCAAGAGACCCAGTACTTC
TRBJ2-1	.	TRBV11-3	.	CASSRGWEYNEQFF	TGTGCCAGCAGCCGGGGGTGGGAGTACAATGAGCAGTTCTTC
TRBJ1-6	.	TRBV19	once	CASSIVDSALSSYNSPLHF	TGTGCCAGTAGTATAGTGGACAGCGCCCTGAGCTCCTATAATTCACCCCTCCACTTT
TRBJ2-5	.	TRBV18	.	CASYRTLSEGETQYF	TGTGCCAGCTACCGCACACTCTCCGAGGGAGAGACCCAGTACTTC
TRBJ1-6	.	TRBV28	.	CASSFSQLRAPYNSPLHF	TGTGCCAGCAGTTTTTCCCAGCTGAGGGCCCCCTATAATTCACCCCTCCACTTT
TRBJ1-1	TRBD1	TRBV27	once	CASSQRQGVGAFF	TGTGCCAGCAGTCAGCGACAGGGGGTGGGAGCTTTCTTT
TRBJ2-7	.	TRBV6-2/TRBV6-3	few	CASSYSLYEQYF	TGTGCCAGCAGTTACTCCCTCTACGAGCAGTACTTC